This TCR beta chain was profiled in a study of shared clonotypes between healthy human individuals. This CDR3 region has 13 residues. V was clipped by 10 bases and J by 6 bases, with 17 bases between them. The germline V gene encodes CDR1 MNHEY and CDR2 SMNVEV (reference sequence). Sequencing was performed with immunoSEQ multiplex PCR; in TCRdb, only in-frame clones are kept and a portion is missing. The sample includes roughly 2.5 million clones, around nine tenths of them seen just once. The J gene is TRBJ2-3, the V gene TRBV27, with D unresolved. Input material: naive CD4+ T cells sorted from blood. The subset here: CD45RA+ positively selected. The TCR originated in a man between 18 and 35 years old in good health. The CDR3 reads CAIASARKDTQYF. The CDR3 DNA follows: TGTGCCATCGCCAGCGCCCGAAAGGATACGCAGTATTTT.